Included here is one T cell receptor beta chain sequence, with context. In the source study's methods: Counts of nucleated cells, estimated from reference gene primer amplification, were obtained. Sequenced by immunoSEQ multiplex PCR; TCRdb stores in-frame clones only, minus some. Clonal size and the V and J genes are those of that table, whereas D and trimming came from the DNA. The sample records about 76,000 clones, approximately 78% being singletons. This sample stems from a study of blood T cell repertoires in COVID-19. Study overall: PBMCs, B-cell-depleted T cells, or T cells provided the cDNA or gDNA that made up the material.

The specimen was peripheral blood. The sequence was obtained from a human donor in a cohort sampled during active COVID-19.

The DNA of the CDR3 is TGTGCCACCAGTGACCCCGGGAAGTTTGATACGCAGTATTTT. It codes for CATSDPGKFDTQYF. J is TRBJ2-3 and V is TRBV24-1; D may be TRBD2 (5 bases). V was pared by 4 bases and J by 6 bases, with 13 bases between. The CDR3 contains 14 residues. Germline lookup yields CDR1 KGHDR and CDR2 SFDVKD.